Detailed here is one T cell receptor beta chain. Antigen unknown. The sample comes from a study of ipilimumab plus nivolumab after autologous stem cell transplantation. General study findings and limits: Authors suggest TCR repertoire, Treg phenotype and gut microbiota support further study.

Ipilimumab, 1 mg/kg, started 14 to 28 days after autologous transplant. Method: immunoSEQ multiplex PCR; TCRdb's copy keeps in-frame clones and lacks some. The table records under 25,000 clones, over 75% of them present only once. The CDR3 is made up of 12 amino acids. Trimming removed 3 bases at V and 6 bases at J, with 7 bases between. CDR1 and CDR2 (germline): KGHSH, LQKENI. This clonotype was obtained from a male donor with diffuse large B-cell lymphoma. The sample in question was PBMCs, obtained in a trial of ipilimumab plus nivolumab as post-transplant consolidation. The rearrangement uses TRBV18 and TRBJ2-3; weak D call: TRBD1 (6 bases). The CDR3 protein is CASSPQGDTQYF. The CDR3 bases are TGTGCCAGCTCACCGCAGGGGGATACGCAGTATTTT.